This T cell receptor beta chain originates from a study of identical twins. Study-wide results and limits: Possibly, invariant MAIT and iNKT cells partly confounded zero-insertion analyses.

Each CDR3 protein gets one entry after TCRdb re-called the 5' RACE reads with MiXCR. The top ten hold approximately 0.52% of the sample, which has 450,000 or so distinct CDR3 sequences, approximately 15% seen once. Turning to this clonotype: The antigen remains undetermined.

V shed 0 bases and J 7 bases; nucleotides not matched to a gene: 18. Germline V gene lookup returns CDR1 SGDLS and CDR2 YYNGEE. The CDR3 is 19 residues long. These records were also assigned to another study, of yellow fever vaccine responses in identical twins.

The genes are TRBV9 and TRBJ2-1; 8 bases are shared with TRBD2. Sequenced material: CD4+ T cells sorted from blood. The receptor's source is a woman between 18 and 29 years old in good health. For the CDR3, the DNA is TGTGCCAGCAGCGTAGAGCCCCTAGGATGGAGCGGGGGAGGGAATGAGCAGTTCTTC. Its translation is CASSVEPLGWSGGGNEQFF.